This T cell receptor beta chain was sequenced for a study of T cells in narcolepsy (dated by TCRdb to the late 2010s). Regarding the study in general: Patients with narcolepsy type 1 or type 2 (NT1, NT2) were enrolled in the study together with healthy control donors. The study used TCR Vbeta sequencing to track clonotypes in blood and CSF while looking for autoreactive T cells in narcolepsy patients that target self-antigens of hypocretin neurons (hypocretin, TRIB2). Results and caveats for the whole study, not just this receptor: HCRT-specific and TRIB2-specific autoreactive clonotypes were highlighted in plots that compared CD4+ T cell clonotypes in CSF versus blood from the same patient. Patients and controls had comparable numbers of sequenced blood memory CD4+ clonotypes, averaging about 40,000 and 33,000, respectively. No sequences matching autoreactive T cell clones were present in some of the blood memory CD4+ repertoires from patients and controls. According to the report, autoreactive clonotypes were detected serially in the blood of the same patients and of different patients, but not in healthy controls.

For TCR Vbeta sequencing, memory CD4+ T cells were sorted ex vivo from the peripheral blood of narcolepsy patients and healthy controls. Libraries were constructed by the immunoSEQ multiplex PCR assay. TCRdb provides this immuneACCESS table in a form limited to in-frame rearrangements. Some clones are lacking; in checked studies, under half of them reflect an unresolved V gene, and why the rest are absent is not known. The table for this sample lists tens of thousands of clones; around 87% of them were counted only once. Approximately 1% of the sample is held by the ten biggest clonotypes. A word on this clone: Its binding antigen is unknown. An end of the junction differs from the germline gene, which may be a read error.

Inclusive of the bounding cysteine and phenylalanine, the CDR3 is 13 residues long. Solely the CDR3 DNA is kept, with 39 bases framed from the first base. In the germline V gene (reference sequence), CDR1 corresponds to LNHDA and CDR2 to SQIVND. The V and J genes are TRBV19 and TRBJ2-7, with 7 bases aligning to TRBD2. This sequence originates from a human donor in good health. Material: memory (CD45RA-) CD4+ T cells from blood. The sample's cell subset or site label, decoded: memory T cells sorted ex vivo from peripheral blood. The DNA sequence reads TGTGCCAGTAGGCGGGAGTTCTCCTCCGAGCAGTACTTC. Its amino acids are CASRREFSSEQYF.